This T cell receptor beta chain was identified during a study of monozygotic twins with cystic fibrosis. General observations from the study: Unrelated CF individuals shared fewer identical clonotypes than monozygotic CF twins. Age, concordance and disease severity did not associate with shared CDR3 numbers.

Regarding this clone: Antigen unknown.

Germline loops: CDR1 SGHNT, CDR2 YYREEE (reference sequence). V was clipped by 3 bases and J by 2 bases, with 12 bases between them. The CDR3 is 15 residues long. Sequenced by immunoSEQ multiplex PCR; TCRdb stores in-frame clones only, minus some. The top ten clones hold roughly 1.8% of a sample with about 36,000 clones, 84% of them seen once. This sequence originates from a girl aged 2-10 years with cystic fibrosis. What was sequenced was blood. The rearrangement joins TRBV5-4 to TRBJ1-5; D call uncertain. The chain's CDR3 is CASSSPYDGNQPQHF. The CDR3 DNA reads as TGTGCCAGCAGCTCGCCGTACGATGGCAATCAGCCCCAGCATTTT.